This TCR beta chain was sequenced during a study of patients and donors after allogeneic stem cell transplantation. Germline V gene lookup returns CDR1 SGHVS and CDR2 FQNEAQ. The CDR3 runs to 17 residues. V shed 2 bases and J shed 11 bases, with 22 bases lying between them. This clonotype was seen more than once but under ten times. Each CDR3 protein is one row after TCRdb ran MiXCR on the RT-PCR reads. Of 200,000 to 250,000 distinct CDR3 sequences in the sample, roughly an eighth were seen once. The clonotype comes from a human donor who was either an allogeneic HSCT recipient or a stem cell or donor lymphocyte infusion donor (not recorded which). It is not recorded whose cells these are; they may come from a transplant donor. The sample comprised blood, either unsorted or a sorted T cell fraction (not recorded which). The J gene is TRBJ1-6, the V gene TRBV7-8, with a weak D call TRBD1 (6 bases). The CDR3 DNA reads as TGTGCCAGCAGCTTATCATTGTCGGGGGCCGACCCCGCACCCCTCCACTTT. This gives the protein CASSLSLSGADPAPLHF.